Listed here are 13 T cell receptor beta chains from one sample, sequenced in a study of PD-1 blockade in classical Hodgkin lymphoma. Only in-frame clones appear in the TCRdb table, and some are missing; sequencing was by immunoSEQ multiplex PCR. The sample consists of roughly 24,000 clones, about four fifths of them appearing once. The time point is: cycle 4 day 1 (C4D1), after less than 7 weeks of nivolumab. There was relapse after autologous stem cell transplantation in every patient, and there was variation in brentuximab vedotin exposure. The source material was peripheral blood mononuclear cells (PBMCs), sampled before the fourth cycle of nivolumab. Source of these receptors: a human donor with classical Hodgkin lymphoma.

V and J are TRBV25-1 and TRBJ2-5; possibly TRBD1 for D (6 bases). Deletions cut 3 bases from V and 4 bases from J, with 18 bases between. CDR3 length equals 16 residues. The germline V gene encodes CDR1 MGHDK and CDR2 SYGVNS. DNA of the CDR3: TGTGCCAGCAGTGATTGGGGGCAGGGGTCAGGAGAGACCCAGTACTTC. It yields the protein CASSDWGQGSGETQYF.

The chain links TRBV2 to TRBJ2-1, with 15 nucleotides matching TRBD2. Trimming at V came to 6 bases and at J to 6 bases, leaving 3 bases not matched to a gene. From germline, CDR1 is SNHLY and CDR2 FYNNEI. The CDR3 runs 15 residues. The CDR3 bases are TGTGCCAGCAGCCGGACTAGCGGGGGGGCCAATGAGCAGTTCTTC. Protein sequence: CASSRTSGGANEQFF.

This clone was picked up a small number of times. The rearrangement uses TRBV30 and TRBJ2-3, with D unresolved. The germline CDR1 and CDR2 sequences are GTSNPN and SVGIG (reference sequence). The CDR3 length is 15 residues. V gave up 2 bases and J gave up 0 bases, with 12 bases separating them. CDR3 protein: CAWSLPRKSTDTQYF. DNA for the CDR3: TGTGCCTGGAGTCTCCCTAGAAAGAGCACAGATACGCAGTATTTT.

This chain uses TRBV18 with TRBJ2-6; TRBD2 is a possible D gene (5 bases). The V end lost 3 bases, the J end lost 0 bases, and 9 bases lay between the germline ends. Looked up from germline, CDR1 is KGHSH and CDR2 is LQKENI. CDR3 size: 16 residues. The CDR3 is CASSPPEGSGANVLTF. In DNA, the CDR3 is TGTGCCAGCTCACCTCCAGAGGGCTCTGGGGCCAACGTCCTGACTTTC. Drawing the rest from reference TRBV18 and TRBJ2-6, the complete variable domain is NAGVMQNPRHLVRRRGQEARLRCSPMKGHSHVYWYRQLPEEGLKFMVYLQKENIIDESGMPKERFSAEFPKEGPSILRIQQVVRGDSAAYFCASSPPEGSGANVLTFGAGSRLTVL.

The genes are TRBV30 and TRBJ1-1, with D tentatively TRBD1 (6 bases). This CDR3 region has 14 residues. The V end lost 3 bases, the J end lost 5 bases, and 16 bases lay between the germline ends. Germline V gene sequence: CDR1 GTSNPN, CDR2 SVGIG (reference sequence). In nucleotides, the CDR3 is TGTGCCTGGAGCAGAAATGGGGGCTCGACTGAAGCTTTCTTT. Translation gives CAWSRNGGSTEAFF. Together with reference TRBV30 and TRBJ1-1, the CDR3 gives the full variable domain: SQTIHQWPATLVQPVGSPLSLECTVEGTSNPNLYWYRQAAGRGLQLLFYSVGIGQISSEVPQNLSASRPQDRQFILSSKKLLLSDSGFYLCAWSRNGGSTEAFFGQGTRLTVV.

The chain joins TRBV19 to TRBJ2-7; a possible D gene is TRBD2 (6 bases). The CDR3 length is 13 residues. V dropped 6 bases and J dropped 3 bases, with 12 bases sitting between them. Germline assignment: CDR1 LNHDA and CDR2 SQIVND (reference sequence). The CDR3 bases are TGTGCCAGTAGCCTGGGACTTTACTACGAGCAGTACTTC. This gives the protein CASSLGLYYEQYF.

The chain has TRBV5-1 and TRBJ1-5; D uncertain. Deletions cut 4 bases from V and 1 base from J, with 12 bases between. The CDR3 spans 15 residues. Germline-derived CDR1 and CDR2 are SGHRS and YFSETQ. The CDR3, as DNA: TGCGCCAGCAGCCTGGCCGGCGGGAGCAATCAGCCCCAGCATTTT. Its protein product is CASSLAGGSNQPQHF.

The J gene is TRBJ2-5, the V gene TRBV30; 8 nucleotides agree with TRBD1. The germline gives CDR1 GTSNPN, CDR2 SVGIG (reference sequence). The CDR3 has 13 residues. With V trimmed by 2 bases and J by 2 bases, 1 base remained unmatched. The CDR3, as DNA: TGTGCCTGGAGTCACAGGGGGCAAGAGACCCAGTACTTC. Translated: CAWSHRGQETQYF.

This clone is medium-sized within its sample. The rearrangement joins TRBV6-1 to TRBJ2-7; no definite D call. Germline V gene lookup returns CDR1 MNHNS and CDR2 SASEGT. The germline V and J ends were trimmed by 2 bases and 1 base, with 6 bases remaining between them. This CDR3 is built from 13 residues. CDR3 amino acids: CASSEYISYEQYF. The CDR3 region has the DNA TGTGCCAGCAGTGAATACATTTCCTACGAGCAGTACTTC.

The chain has TRBV7-2 and TRBJ1-1; D not resolved. This CDR3 comprises 18 residues. Germline loops: CDR1 SGHTA, CDR2 FQGNSA. V lost 2 bases to trimming and J lost 5 bases, with 24 bases between them. The CDR3 reads CASSLRFPRSKRATEAFF. The DNA for the CDR3 is TGTGCCAGCAGCTTACGCTTCCCCCGGTCTAAGAGGGCGACTGAAGCTTTCTTT.

The rearrangement links TRBV27 to TRBJ1-4, with 8 bases that match TRBD1. Trimming at V came to 3 bases and at J to 2 bases, leaving 17 bases not matched to a gene. The CDR3 consists of 20 residues. Germline assignment: CDR1 MNHEY and CDR2 SMNVEV (reference sequence). The CDR3 nucleotides are TGTGCCAGCAGTTTGAGGGGGACAGGCGATTATATAGCGACTAATGAAAAACTGTTTTTT. This translates into CASSLRGTGDYIATNEKLFF.

V is TRBV5-1 and J is TRBJ1-3; D remains unclear. CDR1 is SGHRS, CDR2 YFSETQ, per germline. The CDR3 runs to 15 residues. V was cut by 2 bases and J by 0 bases, with 9 bases left in between. CDR3 in amino acids: CASSFSGDSGNTIYF. For the CDR3, the DNA is TGCGCCAGCAGCTTTTCAGGAGACTCTGGAAACACCATATATTTT.

The gene calls are TRBV30 and TRBJ2-1; 8 bases are shared with TRBD2. This CDR3 comprises 15 residues. Trimming removed 0 bases from V and 5 bases from J; junction bases left unmatched: 6. Germline loops: CDR1 GTSNPN, CDR2 SVGIG (reference sequence). The DNA of the CDR3 is TGTGCCTGGAGTGTTGGGCGGGGGGCTAACAATGAGCAGTTCTTC. This translates into CAWSVGRGANNEQFF. Full variable domain (rest looked up from reference TRBV30 and TRBJ2-1): SQTIHQWPATLVQPVGSPLSLECTVEGTSNPNLYWYRQAAGRGLQLLFYSVGIGQISSEVPQNLSASRPQDRQFILSSKKLLLSDSGFYLCAWSVGRGANNEQFFGPGTRLTVL.